This T cell receptor beta chain was profiled in a study of response to subunit inactivated influenza vaccine. Between the trimmed V and J ends, which lost 4 bases and 3 bases, there was a span of 10 bases. This CDR3 comprises 13 residues. The study, taken as a whole, reports: The authors proposed limited new T cell recruitment per seasonal influenza vaccination.

TCRdb reprocessed the RT-PCR reads with MiXCR, giving one entry per CDR3 protein. The sample holds about 520,000 distinct CDR3 sequences; about 25% are singletons and the top ten take less than 2.5%. This clonotype showed up just a few times. No antigen is known for it. The sequences come from CD4+ T cells sorted from PBMCs, collected roughly 5 days after vaccination. The receptor was derived from a man aged 45-65 years who received an inactivated influenza vaccine. The chain has TRBV12-3 or TRBV12-4 and TRBJ2-7; D is unclear. The CDR3 bases are TGTGCCAGCAGTTCTCTGATGCACTACGAGCAGTACTTC. It codes for CASSSLMHYEQYF.